The present T cell receptor (beta chain) was sequenced within a study of cytomegalovirus exposure and HLA in healthy donors. Study-wide points: A few of the chains that were CMV-associated were confirmed in vitro to be specific for CMV antigens. In presence/absence analyses, roughly uniform sequencing depth across donors was assumed.

Details on this clone: The target antigen is unknown.

Vbeta (60) and Jbeta (13) primers were used in the PCR. Profiling relied on immunoSEQ multiplex PCR, and the TCRdb table lists in-frame clones only, not all of them. Of 150,000 to 200,000 clones listed, roughly 70% are singletons. The length of the CDR3 is 13 residues. V lost 6 bases to trimming and J lost 5 bases, with 12 bases between them. CDR1 and CDR2 from the germline V gene are LGHNT and FRNRAP. J is TRBJ2-3 and V is TRBV12-5; maybe TRBD2 (5 bases). The sequencing input was PBMCs. The receptor was isolated from a male donor in good health and CMV-seronegative. The CDR3 bases are TGTGCTAGTGGAGAGGGCAATCTAGATACGCAGTATTTT. This translates into CASGEGNLDTQYF.